This entry lists 17 T cell receptor beta chains sequenced from one sample in a study of blood T cell repertoires in COVID-19. TCRdb's copy holds only in-frame clones and misses some; the assay was immunoSEQ multiplex PCR. The table has a few hundred thousand clones, around 87% seen once. The sample consisted of PBMCs or T cells enriched from blood (not recorded which). The receptors were sampled from a man aged 40-49 years in a cohort exposed to, infected with or recovered from COVID-19 (not recorded which).

This chain uses TRBV27 with TRBJ2-5; tentative D call: TRBD1 (6 bases). The germline gives CDR1 MNHEY, CDR2 SMNVEV (reference sequence). The CDR3 is 16 amino acids. Trimming left V 5 bases short and J 2 bases short, with 18 bases between. CDR3 DNA sequence: TGTGCCAGCAGTCACTCGGCACAGGGTTGGCAAGAGACCCAGTACTTC. Translated: CASSHSAQGWQETQYF.

The rearrangement uses TRBV5-1 and TRBJ2-3; possible D gene TRBD2, 6 bases. Trimming pared 0 bases from V and 3 bases from J, leaving 14 bases between. Germline V lookup: CDR1 SGHRS, CDR2 YFSETQ. This CDR3 region has 16 residues. The CDR3 region has the DNA TGCGCCAGCAGCTTGGCCAGAGCGGGCGATACAGATACGCAGTATTTT. It specifies CASSLARAGDTDTQYF.

This clone was detected only a few times. This chain uses TRBV2 with TRBJ1-3; TRBD1 aligns across 7 bases. The CDR3 totals 14 residues. From germline, CDR1 is SNHLY and CDR2 FYNNEI. Trimming removed 7 bases from V and 1 base from J; junction bases left unmatched: 4. The CDR3 reads CASTSTGSGNTIYF. DNA of the CDR3: TGTGCCAGCACTTCGACAGGGTCTGGAAACACCATATATTTT.

This chain joins TRBV6-2 or TRBV6-3 and TRBJ2-1, with 7 nucleotides matching TRBD2. Germline V gene data show CDR1 as MNHEY and CDR2 as SVGEGT. There are 15 residues in the CDR3. Unmatched junction bases numbered 10, after V lost 2 bases and J lost 9 bases. The DNA for the CDR3 is TGTGCCAGCAGTTACGGGTGGGAGGGCCAGAGTGAGCAGTTCTTC. Amino acids: CASSYGWEGQSEQFF.

The CDR3 sequence: CASGEVREGRYF. The DNA for the CDR3 is TGTGCCAGCGGAGAGGTGCGGGAGGGCCGGTACTTC. V usage is TRBV28 and J usage is TRBJ2-7; 9 nucleotides match TRBD2. Looked up from germline, CDR1 is MDHEN and CDR2 is SYDVKM. The CDR3 runs to 12 residues. The V segment lost 8 bases and the J segment 12 bases; nucleotides outside the gene matches: 11.

The chain carries TRBV7-2 and TRBJ1-1; 9 bases agree with TRBD1. This CDR3 region has 13 residues. Germline CDR1 SGHTA, CDR2 FQGNSA. The V and J ends lost 3 bases and 5 bases, in that order; junction bases with no gene match: 1. The CDR3 DNA reads TGTGCCAGCAGCTTGGGACAGGGTACTGAAGCTTTCTTT. Translated, it gives CASSLGQGTEAFF. Filled out from reference TRBV7-2 and TRBJ1-1, the complete variable domain reads GAGVSQSPSNKVTEKGKDVELRCDPISGHTALYWYRQSLGQGLEFLIYFQGNSAPDKSGLPSDRFSAERTGGSVSTLTIQRTQQEDSAVYLCASSLGQGTEAFFGQGTRLTVV.

This chain's CDR3 is CASKGTGSSGNTIYF. The CDR3 coding sequence is TGTGCCAGCAAGGGGACAGGTAGCTCTGGAAACACCATATATTTT. The chain combines TRBV13 with TRBJ1-3, with 8 bases identical to TRBD1. The CDR3 is 15 amino acids. J gave up 0 bases and V 7 bases, and 5 bases lay outside the gene matches. The germline gives CDR1 PRHDT, CDR2 FYEKMQ (reference sequence).

The chain links TRBV24-1 to TRBJ2-1; the match to TRBD2 covers 12 bases. There are 15 residues in the CDR3. Trimming removed 7 bases from V and 3 bases from J; junction bases left unmatched: 3. Germline V gene lookup returns CDR1 KGHDR and CDR2 SFDVKD. This chain's CDR3 is CATSRTSGNYNEQFF. As DNA, the CDR3 is TGTGCCACCAGCCGGACTAGCGGGAACTACAATGAGCAGTTCTTC.

This chain's CDR3 is CASSLGQGLNSPLHF. The CDR3 DNA follows: TGTGCCAGCAGCCTTGGACAGGGTCTCAATTCACCCCTCCACTTT. The chain is built from TRBV11-2 and TRBJ1-6; 8 bases agree with TRBD1. Germline CDR1 reads SGHAT; CDR2 reads FQNNGV. J was trimmed by 7 bases and V by 5 bases; bases with no gene match: 7. The CDR3 length is 15 residues.

This chain connects TRBV11-3 to TRBJ1-1, with D perhaps matching TRBD1 (6 bases). Per germline, CDR1 SGHNT and CDR2 YENEEA. Trimming stripped 4 bases from V and 1 base from J, with 13 bases between. The CDR3 runs 15 residues. DNA for the CDR3: TGTGCCAGCAGCTCCGGACCGACAGGGAACACTGAAGCTTTCTTT. Its protein product is CASSSGPTGNTEAFF.

This clone appeared once. The chain joins TRBV18 to TRBJ2-1, with 13 nucleotides matching TRBD2. CDR1 and CDR2 from the germline V gene are KGHSH and LQKENI. The V segment lost 4 bases and the J segment 9 bases; nucleotides outside the gene matches: 12. CDR3 size: 17 residues. The CDR3 sequence: CASSRFDGTSGIGEQFF. In DNA form, the CDR3 reads TGTGCCAGCTCACGATTCGACGGGACTAGCGGGATCGGTGAGCAGTTCTTC.

The chain has TRBV28 and TRBJ2-7, with 14 bases matching TRBD2. This CDR3 spans 18 amino acids. Germline trimming cut 7 bases from V and 3 bases from J; bases unmatched to any gene: 14. Germline V lookup: CDR1 MDHEN, CDR2 SYDVKM. The CDR3 spells CASTFHGTSGSSGYEQYF. In nucleotides, the CDR3 is TGTGCCAGCACTTTTCATGGGACTAGCGGGAGTTCAGGCTACGAGCAGTACTTC.

The chain employs TRBV28 and TRBJ1-6; TRBD1 aligns across 10 bases. This CDR3 spans 15 amino acids. V gave up 5 bases and J gave up 10 bases; unmatched junction bases: 8. Germline CDR1 and CDR2: MDHEN and SYDVKM. Written as DNA, the CDR3 is TGTGCCAGCAGTGATCTGACAGGGGGCTTCTCACCCCTCCACTTT. This codes for CASSDLTGGFSPLHF. Looking up the rest from reference TRBV28 and TRBJ1-6 gives the full variable domain: DVKVTQSSRYLVKRTGEKVFLECVQDMDHENMFWYRQDPGLGLRLIYFSYDVKMKEKGDIPEGYSVSREKKERFSLILESASTNQTSMYLCASSDLTGGFSPLHFGNGTRLTVT.

V and J are TRBV7-2 and TRBJ2-7; 10 bases agree with TRBD1. Germline V gives CDR1 SGHTA, CDR2 FQGNSA. This CDR3 has 13 residues. Germline trimming cut 5 bases from V and 4 bases from J; bases unmatched to any gene: 2. CDR3 nucleotide sequence: TGTGCCAGCAGCGGACAGGGGGGATACGAGCAGTACTTC. This codes for CASSGQGGYEQYF.

This rearrangement joins TRBV5-6 to TRBJ2-1, with 11 positions matching TRBD1. The germline CDR1 and CDR2 sequences are SGHDT and YYEEEE. CDR3 length: 18 residues. V gave up 6 bases and J gave up 4 bases; unmatched junction bases: 15. The DNA of the CDR3 is TGTGCCAGCACCTTTGGACCTGGTGGGACAGGGGGATACAATGAGCAGTTCTTC. Amino acids: CASTFGPGGTGGYNEQFF.

This clone was seen more than once but under ten times. CDR3: CASSGQGSSYNSPLHF. In DNA, the CDR3 is TGTGCCAGCAGCGGACAGGGGAGCTCCTATAATTCACCCCTCCACTTT. The chain combines TRBV7-2 with TRBJ1-6, with 9 nucleotides matching TRBD1. The ends lost 5 bases at V and 0 bases at J; junction bases unmatched: 2. The CDR3 spans 16 residues. Germline-derived CDR1 and CDR2 are SGHTA and FQGNSA.

This clone came up many times. The V gene is TRBV4-1, the J gene TRBJ2-6, with 9 bases aligning to TRBD1. The CDR3 has 19 residues. Losses at the gene ends were 0 bases for V and 4 bases for J; bases not matched to a gene: 10. CDR1 MGHRA and CDR2 YSYEKL come from the germline V gene. This CDR3 reads CASSQDKGQGSAGANVLTF. The CDR3 DNA reads TGCGCCAGCAGCCAAGATAAGGGACAGGGATCGGCGGGGGCCAACGTCCTGACTTTC.